These 30 T cell receptor beta chains were all obtained from the same sample, sequenced in a study of blood T cell repertoires in COVID-19. Profiled with immunoSEQ multiplex PCR; TCRdb holds only in-frame clones, not every one. Of 100,000 or so clones in the sample, approximately 91% were seen once. Sequenced sample: peripheral blood. These receptors all stem from a man aged 50 to 60 with acute or convalescent COVID-19.

This clone was counted between two and nine times. The V and J genes are TRBV6-5 and TRBJ2-3; D is possibly TRBD2 (5 bases). This CDR3 spans 15 amino acids. Germline loops: CDR1 MNHEY, CDR2 SVGAGI. The ends were cut back, 2 bases at V and 2 bases at J, with 11 bases in the middle. The CDR3 spells CASSYVGGFTDTQYF. CDR3 sequence (DNA): TGTGCCAGCAGTTACGTGGGCGGGTTCACAGATACGCAGTATTTT.

The gene calls are TRBV13 and TRBJ2-1, with D maybe TRBD2 (7 bases). This CDR3 comprises 16 residues. Germline V gene data show CDR1 as PRHDT and CDR2 as FYEKMQ (reference sequence). V was pared by 7 bases and J by 4 bases, with 20 bases between. The CDR3 is CASNLIRGAGYNEQFF. For the CDR3, the DNA is TGTGCCAGCAACTTGATCCGGGGGGCGGGTTACAATGAGCAGTTCTTC.

The chain uses TRBV2 and TRBJ1-4; maybe TRBD1 (5 bases). From germline, CDR1 is SNHLY and CDR2 FYNNEI. V gave up 6 bases and J gave up 3 bases, with 11 bases separating them. The CDR3 has 14 residues. CDR3 DNA: TGTGCCAGCAGCGATAGCAGGGCTAATGAAAAACTGTTTTTT. Translating gives CASSDSRANEKLFF.

V gene TRBV19 combines with J gene TRBJ1-2; 7 bases line up with TRBD1. Germline CDR1 LNHDA, CDR2 SQIVND (reference sequence). The ends lost 4 bases at V and 3 bases at J; junction bases unmatched: 2. The CDR3 runs to 13 residues. The CDR3 DNA reads as TGTGCCAGTAGTACCGACAGGGACTATGGCTACACCTTC. It yields the protein CASSTDRDYGYTF. Variable domain in full (rest from reference TRBV19 and TRBJ1-2): DGGITQSPKYLFRKEGQNVTLSCEQNLNHDAMYWYRQDPGQGLRLIYYSQIVNDFQKGDIAEGYSVSREKKESFPLTVTSAQKNPTAFYLCASSTDRDYGYTFGSGTRLTVV.

V is TRBV19 and J is TRBJ2-3, with TRBD2 matching over 12 bases. The V segment lost 4 bases and the J segment 4 bases; nucleotides outside the gene matches: 6. The CDR3 length is 16 residues. Germline V gene sequence: CDR1 LNHDA, CDR2 SQIVND (reference sequence). CDR3 loop: CASSTPSGGASDTQYF. As DNA, the CDR3 is TGTGCCAGTAGTACACCTAGCGGGGGGGCCTCAGATACGCAGTATTTT.

The chain carries TRBV19 and TRBJ2-5, with 7 bases matching TRBD2. The CDR3 loop spans 14 amino acids. V trimming: 3 bases; J trimming: 4 bases; junction bases outside the gene matches: 5. Germline CDR1 LNHDA, CDR2 SQIVND (reference sequence). The CDR3 here is CASSIRGEGETQYF. The CDR3 DNA is TGTGCCAGTAGTATCAGAGGGGAGGGAGAGACCCAGTACTTC. Looking up the rest from reference TRBV19 and TRBJ2-5 gives the full variable domain: DGGITQSPKYLFRKEGQNVTLSCEQNLNHDAMYWYRQDPGQGLRLIYYSQIVNDFQKGDIAEGYSVSREKKESFPLTVTSAQKNPTAFYLCASSIRGEGETQYFGPGTRLLVL.

A note on this clone: Different DNA sequences within this sample yield the same CDR3. This chain joins TRBV11-2 and TRBJ1-1; D is undetermined. V was pared by 1 base and J by 1 base, with 7 bases between. Per the germline V gene, CDR1 is SGHAT and CDR2 is FQNNGV. The CDR3 has 14 amino acids. CDR3: CASSLVRGNTEAFF. The CDR3 DNA reads as TGTGCCAGCAGCTTAGTCCGGGGGAACACTGAAGCTTTCTTT.

The rearrangement joins TRBV6-5 to TRBJ1-1, with TRBD1 matching 8 bases. Trimming cost V 0 bases and J 5 bases; bases outside gene matches: 2. Germline V CDR1 and CDR2: MNHEY, SVGAGI. The CDR3 length is 14 residues. CDR3 sequence reads: CASSYSQGATEAFF. CDR3 sequence (DNA): TGTGCCAGCAGTTACTCGCAGGGGGCAACTGAAGCTTTCTTT.

V gene TRBV7-2 combines with J gene TRBJ1-4; no reliable D call. The V gene lost 4 bases and the J gene lost 5 bases, with 14 bases spanning the gap. Germline V CDR1 and CDR2: SGHTA, FQGNSA. The CDR3 sequence is 15 residues long. CDR3 bases: TGTGCCAGCAGCTCGCGGGGATTCGGGAATGAAAAACTGTTTTTT. Residues: CASSSRGFGNEKLFF.

This chain joins TRBV28 and TRBJ2-7, with TRBD1 as a possible D gene (6 bases). The germline CDR1 and CDR2 sequences are MDHEN and SYDVKM. The germline V and J ends were trimmed by 7 bases and 2 bases, with 18 bases remaining between them. The CDR3 contains 15 residues. CDR3 in amino acids: CASKPETGFTYEQYF. The CDR3, as DNA: TGTGCCAGCAAACCCGAGACAGGTTTTACCTACGAGCAGTACTTC.

The gene calls are TRBV10-3 and TRBJ2-1; D possibly corresponds to TRBD2 (6 bases). Looked up from germline, CDR1 is ENHRY and CDR2 is SYGVKD. The CDR3 contains 16 residues. The V end was cut by 10 bases, the J end by 8 bases, with 27 bases between. In nucleotides, the CDR3 is TGTGCCAGTAGAGGTGGTGCGGGGACCGGAAGCTATGAGCAGTTCTTC. Its protein product is CASRGGAGTGSYEQFF.

This rearrangement joins TRBV28 to TRBJ1-6; 7 nucleotides match TRBD1. The length of the CDR3 is 16 residues. Germline loops: CDR1 MDHEN, CDR2 SYDVKM. V lost 5 bases, J lost 5 bases, and 9 bases stayed unmatched. The CDR3 nucleotides read TGTGCCAGCAGTCCGCGACAGGGTCGGGATAATTCACCCCTCCACTTT. Protein: CASSPRQGRDNSPLHF. Based on the CDR3 plus reference TRBV28 and TRBJ1-6, the full variable domain is DVKVTQSSRYLVKRTGEKVFLECVQDMDHENMFWYRQDPGLGLRLIYFSYDVKMKEKGDIPEGYSVSREKKERFSLILESASTNQTSMYLCASSPRQGRDNSPLHFGNGTRLTVT.

The chain is built from TRBV9 and TRBJ2-1; 7 bases align to TRBD1. In germline, CDR1 is SGDLS, CDR2 YYNGEE. J gave up 8 bases and V 3 bases, and 8 bases lay outside the gene matches. The CDR3 totals 14 residues. Here the CDR3 DNA reads TGTGCCAGCAGCGGTGCACGACAGGGATATGAGCAGTTCTTC. Protein sequence: CASSGARQGYEQFF.

The chain joins TRBV6-5 to TRBJ1-6; no clear D. CDR1 is MNHEY and CDR2 is SVGAGI in the germline V gene. V was clipped by 5 bases and J by 6 bases, with 11 bases between them. The CDR3 is 14 amino acids. CDR3 in DNA: TGTGCCAGCAGTCCAATCGCGGGTAATTCACCCCTCCACTTT. This encodes CASSPIAGNSPLHF.

The sample holds a few counts of this clone. The CDR3 loop is CATSGQGYEQYF. CDR3 DNA: TGTGCCACCAGCGGTCAGGGGTACGAGCAGTACTTC. V usage is TRBV15 and J usage is TRBJ2-7, with D perhaps TRBD1 (6 bases). The CDR3 is made up of 12 amino acids. The germline V and J ends were trimmed by 5 bases and 4 bases, with 9 bases remaining between them. Germline CDR1 is LNHNV and CDR2 is YYDKDF (reference sequence).

The chain employs TRBV19 and TRBJ1-1; a possible D gene is TRBD1 (5 bases). V lost 6 bases and J lost 4, with 18 bases in between. This CDR3 contains 15 residues. CDR1 and CDR2 from the germline V gene are LNHDA and SQIVND (reference sequence). This CDR3 is CASSRDGGWTTEAFF. CDR3 sequence (DNA): TGTGCCAGTAGCCGAGACGGGGGATGGACCACTGAAGCTTTCTTT.

The CDR3 nucleotides are TGTGCCAGCAGCCCAGGGGCGTCCGGGGAGCTGTTTTTT. Residues: CASSPGASGELFF. This rearrangement joins TRBV28 to TRBJ2-2; the D gene is possibly TRBD1 (6 bases). The germline V gene encodes CDR1 MDHEN and CDR2 SYDVKM. V lost 6 bases and J lost 6, with 11 bases in between. CDR3 size: 13 residues.

This sequence joins TRBV3-1 (or the pseudogene TRBV3-2) and TRBJ2-3; D is possibly TRBD2 (5 bases). This CDR3 has 12 residues. The germline gives CDR1 LGHDT, CDR2 YNNKEL (reference sequence). V shed 4 bases and J shed 6 bases, with 8 bases lying between them. CDR3 sequence: CASSPSGDTQYF. The CDR3 DNA reads as TGTGCCAGCAGCCCGTCGGGGGATACGCAGTATTTT.

The chain carries TRBV6-5 and TRBJ1-4; D is possibly TRBD1 (6 bases). With 6 bases removed from V and 0 bases from J, the gap between germline ends came to 8 bases. Germline CDR1 MNHEY, CDR2 SVGAGI. The CDR3 totals 14 residues. CDR3 protein: CASSRGTTNEKLFF. CDR3 DNA sequence: TGTGCCAGCAGCAGGGGTACAACTAATGAAAAACTGTTTTTT.

This clone occurred once. The chain has TRBV2 and TRBJ2-5, with TRBD1 matching 8 bases. V gave up 8 bases and J gave up 5 bases; unmatched junction bases: 4. This CDR3 is built from 12 residues. Germline CDR1 SNHLY, CDR2 FYNNEI. In DNA form, the CDR3 reads TGTGCCAGCCGGACAGGGCGGGAGACCCAGTACTTC. Translating gives CASRTGRETQYF.

Regarding this clone: Other DNA sequences in the same sample also yield this CDR3. The chain combines TRBV27 with TRBJ1-2; 8 positions match TRBD1. CDR1 and CDR2 (germline): MNHEY, SMNVEV (reference sequence). J lost 2 bases, V lost 5 bases, and 4 bases had no gene match. This CDR3 is 14 amino acids long. CDR3 bases: TGTGCCAGCAGTCCCCGACAGGGGAACTATGGCTACACCTTC. Its protein product is CASSPRQGNYGYTF.

DNA of the CDR3: TGTGCCAGCAGTTCAACAGGGTCACGCTACGAGCAGTACTTC. The encoded protein is CASSSTGSRYEQYF. The chain joins TRBV6-2 or TRBV6-3 to TRBJ2-7; TRBD1 might be the D (6 bases). This CDR3 has 14 amino acids. Germline CDR1 MNHEY, CDR2 SVGEGT. Trimming shortened V by 4 bases and J by 3 bases, and 13 bases separated the two germline ends.

This rearrangement joins TRBV6-6 to TRBJ1-5, with D possibly being TRBD1 (6 bases). The V gene's germline CDR1 is MNHNY and CDR2 SVGAGI (reference sequence). The germline V and J ends were trimmed by 6 bases and 0 bases, with 12 bases remaining between them. This CDR3 has 15 amino acids. The CDR3 loop reads CASRLQGLSNQPQHF. The CDR3, as DNA: TGTGCCAGCAGACTACAGGGCCTTAGCAATCAGCCCCAGCATTTT.

The V call is TRBV10-3, the J call TRBJ2-3, with D possibly matching TRBD2 (6 bases). The V end lost 3 bases, the J end lost 4 bases, and 17 bases lay between the germline ends. In germline, CDR1 is ENHRY, CDR2 SYGVKD. CDR3 length equals 16 residues. For the CDR3, the DNA is TGTGCCATCAGTGAAATTGCGGGAAGGGGCCCAGATACGCAGTATTTT. Residues: CAISEIAGRGPDTQYF.

This clone occurred a few times. This chain connects TRBV25-1 to TRBJ2-3; 9 positions agree with TRBD1. Germline assignment: CDR1 MGHDK and CDR2 SYGVNS. V dropped 2 bases and J dropped 4; count of bases not matched to a gene: 4. The CDR3 contains 15 residues. As DNA, the CDR3 is TGTGCCAGCAGTGAAGGGGACAGGGCAGCAGATACGCAGTATTTT. It codes for CASSEGDRAADTQYF.

The chain is built from TRBV3-1 (or the pseudogene TRBV3-2) and TRBJ1-1; 8 bases fit TRBD1. The CDR3 runs to 15 residues. V dropped 4 bases and J dropped 1; count of bases not matched to a gene: 5. Per germline, CDR1 LGHDT and CDR2 YNNKEL (reference sequence). This CDR3 is CASSLRDRTNTEAFF. CDR3 nucleotide sequence: TGTGCCAGCAGCCTCCGGGACAGGACGAACACTGAAGCTTTCTTT.

The rearrangement links TRBV6-2 or TRBV6-3 to TRBJ1-5, with D possibly matching TRBD1 (6 bases). The V end was cut by 2 bases, the J end by 6 bases, with 14 bases between. The CDR3 runs to 15 residues. The V gene's germline CDR1 is MNHEY and CDR2 SVGEGT. This CDR3 reads CASSYDNRVGQPQHF. CDR3 in DNA: TGTGCCAGCAGTTACGACAACAGGGTAGGTCAGCCCCAGCATTTT.

The J gene is TRBJ1-2, the V gene TRBV5-1; no firm D call. The CDR3 loop spans 14 amino acids. The germline CDR1 and CDR2 sequences are SGHRS and YFSETQ. Trimming took off 4 bases at V and 8 bases at J, with 18 bases between the two ends. CDR3 region: CASSTPTPREGYTF. The CDR3 DNA is TGCGCCAGCAGCACGCCAACCCCCCGGGAGGGCTACACCTTC.

This clone was counted once. The chain has TRBV3-1 (or the pseudogene TRBV3-2) and TRBJ1-5; TRBD1 matches 7 bases. The CDR3 is 15 amino acids. Trimming took 3 bases from V and 3 from J; bases not matched to a gene: 5. Germline CDR1 reads LGHDT; CDR2 reads YNNKEL (reference sequence). The CDR3 region has the DNA TGTGCCAGCAGCCAGCGACAGGGATCCAATCAGCCCCAGCATTTT. It specifies CASSQRQGSNQPQHF.

Comments on this clone: The same CDR3 also results from other DNA sequences found in this sample. V gene TRBV19 combines with J gene TRBJ1-1; no firm D call. CDR1 and CDR2 (germline): LNHDA, SQIVND (reference sequence). The CDR3 covers 14 residues. The V end was cut by 1 base, the J end by 2 bases, with 8 bases between. CDR3 in DNA: TGTGCCAGTAGTATAGGGGGAGGCAACACTGAAGCTTTCTTT. Translating gives CASSIGGGNTEAFF.